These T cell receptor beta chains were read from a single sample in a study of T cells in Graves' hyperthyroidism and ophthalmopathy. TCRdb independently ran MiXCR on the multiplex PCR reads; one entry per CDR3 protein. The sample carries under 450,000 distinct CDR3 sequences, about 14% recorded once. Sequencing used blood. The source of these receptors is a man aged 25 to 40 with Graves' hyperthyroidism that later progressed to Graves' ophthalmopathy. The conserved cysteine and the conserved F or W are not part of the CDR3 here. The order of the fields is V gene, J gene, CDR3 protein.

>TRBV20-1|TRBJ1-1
SARVATASSWESTEAF
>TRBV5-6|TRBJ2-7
ASSYWTGGAVSYEQY
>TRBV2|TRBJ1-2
ASSGTPWDGYT
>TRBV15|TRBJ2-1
ATSRRSGGVVEQF
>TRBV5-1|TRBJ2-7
ASRRDEQY
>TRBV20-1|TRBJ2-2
SAAMGAYTGELF
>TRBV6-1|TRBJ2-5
ASSPWTVGEETQY
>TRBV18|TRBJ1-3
ASSPSTGSGNTIY
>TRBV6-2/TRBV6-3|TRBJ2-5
ASSIRQETQY
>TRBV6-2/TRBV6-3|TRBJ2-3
ASSSQKGTDTQY
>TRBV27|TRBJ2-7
ASSLRGATSYEQY
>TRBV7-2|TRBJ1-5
ASSLVGGPSNQPQH
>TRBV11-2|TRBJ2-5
ASSTGGGAGEAQY
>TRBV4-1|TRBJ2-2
ASSPQGVGELF
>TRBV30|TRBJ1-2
ASARDSYYGYT
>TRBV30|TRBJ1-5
AWSIGTGDQPQH
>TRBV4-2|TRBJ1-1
ASSQDQGSTEAF
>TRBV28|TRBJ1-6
ASSSSSGVPSSPLH
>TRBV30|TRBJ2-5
AWGGGEIQY
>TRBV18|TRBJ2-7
ASSPRGQGPEQY
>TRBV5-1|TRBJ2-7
ASSSGQGRYEQY
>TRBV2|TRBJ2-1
ASSKVSGGAGYNEQF
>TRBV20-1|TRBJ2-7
SALRLAGLIEQY
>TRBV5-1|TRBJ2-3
ASSPADGALTDTQY
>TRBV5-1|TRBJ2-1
ASSSSAGDVREQF
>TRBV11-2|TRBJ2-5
ASSLLAGTSQETQY
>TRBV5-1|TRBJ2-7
ASSFNTGTYEQY
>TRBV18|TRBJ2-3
ASSPWKTTDTQY
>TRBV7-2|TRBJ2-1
ASSLTAFNNEQF